This T cell receptor beta chain was identified in a study of early T cells in non-severe SARS-CoV-2 infection. TCRdb recomputed calls from the 5' RACE reads with MiXCR, one row per CDR3 protein. This sample has over 50,000 distinct CDR3 sequences, with about a tenth found just once. The CDR3 has 16 amino acids. The junction had 9 bases not matched to a gene; V was cut back by 0 bases and J by 11 bases. Germline CDR1 SGHAT, CDR2 FQNNGV. Specimen: whole blood. The chain couples TRBV11-2 to TRBJ2-1; TRBD2 agrees at 11 bases. The receptor's source is an adult who was a healthcare worker with PCR-confirmed SARS-CoV-2 infection or an uninfected control (not recorded which). The CDR3: CASSLDLLAGVIQQFF. The CDR3 DNA reads as TGTGCCAGCAGCTTAGACCTACTAGCGGGGGTCATTCAGCAGTTCTTC.